The 18 T cell receptor beta chains listed next were all sequenced from one sample in a study of Graves' ophthalmopathy and Graves' hyperthyroidism. Amplification of the TCR beta CDR3 regions used RNA transcripts (as template). Second-round multiplex PCR came after first-round RT-PCR with HTBI primers. TCRdb ran MiXCR on the multiplex PCR reads and lists one entry per CDR3 protein. In the table there are about 600,000 distinct CDR3 sequences, approximately 37% of which are singletons. Input material: peripheral blood or thyroid tissue (not recorded which). The receptors shown here come from an adult man with Graves' hyperthyroidism.

This clonotype was seen at least ten times. The J gene is TRBJ1-6, the V gene TRBV7-8, with D unresolved. CDR3 size: 19 residues. V shed 0 bases and J shed 2 bases, with 17 bases lying between them. The germline V gene encodes CDR1 SGHVS and CDR2 FQNEAQ. The CDR3 DNA reads TGTGCCAGCAGCTTAGCACAACGTGACTCCAGGCCCTATAATTCACCCCTCCACTTT. Translating gives CASSLAQRDSRPYNSPLHF.

The chain couples TRBV29-1 to TRBJ1-1; 8 positions match TRBD1. The CDR3 consists of 13 residues. Germline V gene data show CDR1 as SQVTM and CDR2 as ANQGSEA. Trimming cost V 7 bases and J 3 bases; bases outside gene matches: 7. Here the CDR3 reads CSGTGLADTEAFF. The DNA for the CDR3 is TGCAGCGGGACAGGGTTGGCGGACACTGAAGCTTTCTTT.

The chain couples TRBV25-1 to TRBJ2-3, with TRBD2 matching over 14 bases. The CDR3 sequence is 17 residues long. Germline values: CDR1 MGHDK, CDR2 SYGVNS. J lost 4 bases, V lost 5 bases, and 8 bases had no gene match. CDR3 nucleotides: TGTGCCAGCAGTTCCTACAGACTAGCGGGGGGGGCAGATACGCAGTATTTT. Its translation is CASSSYRLAGGADTQYF. Full variable domain (remainder filled in from reference TRBV25-1 and TRBJ2-3): EADIYQTPRYLVIGTGKKITLECSQTMGHDKMYWYQQDPGMELHLIHYSYGVNSTEKGDLSSESTVSRIRTEHFPLTLESARPSHTSQYLCASSSYRLAGGADTQYFGPGTRLTVL.

This clonotype has a count of ten or more. The chain joins TRBV24-1 to TRBJ2-6, with D tentatively TRBD1 (6 bases). Between the trimmed V and J ends, which lost 4 bases and 3 bases, there was a span of 9 bases. Germline V lookup: CDR1 KGHDR, CDR2 SFDVKD. The CDR3 runs 15 residues. The CDR3 is CATSDDRSGANVLTF. DNA for the CDR3: TGTGCCACCAGTGACGACAGGAGTGGGGCCAACGTCCTGACTTTC.

This clonotype was picked up many times. The rearrangement links TRBV7-9 to TRBJ1-1; D possibly corresponds to TRBD1 (6 bases). This CDR3 is built from 15 residues. Germline lookup yields CDR1 SEHNR and CDR2 FQNEAQ (reference sequence). V lost 0 bases to trimming and J lost 1 base, with 9 bases between them. DNA of the CDR3: TGTGCCAGCAGCTTAGCCCAGGGGACGAACACTGAAGCTTTCTTT. This encodes CASSLAQGTNTEAFF.

A few counts support this clonotype. V gene TRBV10-3 combines with J gene TRBJ2-7; 8 nucleotides agree with TRBD1. The CDR3 sequence is 17 residues long. The germline V gene has CDR1 ENHRY and CDR2 SYGVKD. Germline trimming cut 10 bases from V and 6 bases from J; bases unmatched to any gene: 23. CDR3 region: CASRPLARGQVAGEQYF. The CDR3 DNA sequence: TGTGCCAGCAGACCTCTGGCGCGGGGACAGGTAGCCGGCGAGCAGTACTTC.

This clonotype was observed once. This chain joins TRBV29-1 and TRBJ2-3; D is possibly TRBD1 (6 bases). The CDR3 extends over 13 amino acids. V was cut by 4 bases and J by 5 bases, with 13 bases left in between. CDR1 and CDR2 (germline): SQVTM, ANQGSEA. In nucleotides, the CDR3 is TGCAGCGTTGTGGACAGAAGGCTAGATACGCAGTATTTT. This codes for CSVVDRRLDTQYF.

The chain links TRBV20-1 to TRBJ2-1; 8 bases map to TRBD2. V was pared by 1 base and J by 3 bases, with 8 bases of the junction left unmatched. CDR3 length equals 16 residues. Per the germline V gene, CDR1 is DFQATT and CDR2 is SNEGSKA (reference sequence). In DNA, the CDR3 is TGCAGTGCTAGAGTAGTGGCGGGGGGAATCTACAATGAGCAGTTCTTC. This sequence encodes CSARVVAGGIYNEQFF.

The rearrangement uses TRBV12-3 or TRBV12-4 and TRBJ2-7, with 8 bases identical to TRBD1. The V gene end was trimmed by 7 bases and the J gene end by 3 bases; junction bases not matched to a gene: 5. The CDR3 length is 13 residues. CDR3 in amino acids: CASTLDRVYEQYF. CDR3 sequence (DNA): TGTGCCAGCACTCTGGACAGGGTCTACGAGCAGTACTTC.

Comments on this clonotype: This CDR3 fails to terminate in the conserved phenylalanine or tryptophan, so it likely reflects a read error. No DNA is shown, since the ends of the CDR3 on it are uncertain; the CDR3 is the one TCRdb lists. V is TRBV5-4 and J is TRBJ2-6; no DNA check was done on the table's D call, TRBD1. Germline-derived CDR1 and CDR2 are SGHNT and YYREEE (reference sequence). The CDR3 length is 11 residues, termini included. The CDR3 sequence is CASSFRIGGRG.

This clonotype has a handful of counts. J is TRBJ2-3 and V is TRBV19, with D tentatively TRBD1 or TRBD2 (5 bases each). The CDR3 spans 15 residues. The germline CDR1 and CDR2 sequences are LNHDA and SQIVND (reference sequence). The V end was cut by 4 bases, the J end by 3 bases, with 14 bases between. CDR3 sequence reads: CASSTIVGETDTQYF. CDR3 coding DNA: TGTGCCAGTAGTACCATCGTAGGGGAGACAGATACGCAGTATTTT. Full variable domain (remainder filled in from reference TRBV19 and TRBJ2-3): DGGITQSPKYLFRKEGQNVTLSCEQNLNHDAMYWYRQDPGQGLRLIYYSQIVNDFQKGDIAEGYSVSREKKESFPLTVTSAQKNPTAFYLCASSTIVGETDTQYFGPGTRLTVL.

The V gene is TRBV7-8, the J gene TRBJ2-7; TRBD1 agrees at 8 bases. Germline-derived CDR1 and CDR2 are SGHVS and FQNEAQ. Germline trimming cut 5 bases from V and 5 bases from J; bases unmatched to any gene: 8. This CDR3 has 14 amino acids. The CDR3, as DNA: TGTGCCAGCAGCCGAGAGGACAGGGAGAACGAGCAGTACTTC. It specifies CASSREDRENEQYF. Variable domain in full (rest from reference TRBV7-8 and TRBJ2-7): GAGVSQSPRYKVAKRGQDVALRCDPISGHVSLFWYQQALGQGPEFLTYFQNEAQLDKSGLPSDRFFAERPEGSVSTLKIQRTQQEDSAVYLCASSREDRENEQYFGPGTRLTVT.

Remarks on this clonotype: The CDR3 does not close with the conserved phenylalanine or tryptophan, likely indicating a read error. The J gene is TRBJ2-7, the V gene TRBV7-2; D possibly corresponds to TRBD1 (5 bases). The CDR3 length is 21 residues. Trimming pared 0 bases from V and 2 bases from J, leaving 29 bases between. CDR1 SGHTA and CDR2 FQGNSA come from the germline V gene. The CDR3: CASSLATPTPHRSRAAYEQYL. The CDR3 nucleotides are TGTGCCAGCAGCTTAGCGACTCCTACGCCCCACAGGTCAAGGGCGGCCTACGAGCAGTACCTC.

V gene TRBV7-2 combines with J gene TRBJ1-5, with D perhaps matching TRBD1 (5 bases). Trimming shortened V by 2 bases and J by 7 bases, and 15 bases separated the two germline ends. CDR1 is SGHTA, CDR2 FQGNSA, per germline. This CDR3 is 15 amino acids long. The CDR3 nucleotides read TGTGCCAGCAGCTTATCAGGGAACTTGTGGCAGCCCCAGCATTTT. Encoded protein: CASSLSGNLWQPQHF.

In this sample, this clonotype is medium-sized. The genes are TRBV2 and TRBJ2-5; D is uncertain. CDR1 and CDR2 (germline): SNHLY, FYNNEI. The CDR3 spans 13 residues. Deletions cut 0 bases from V and 2 bases from J, with 4 bases between. In nucleotides, the CDR3 is TGTGCCAGCAGTGAAGCGCCGCAAGAGACCCAGTACTTC. Translating gives CASSEAPQETQYF.

For the CDR3, the DNA is TGCAGCGTTGATCAAAGCGGGGAGCTGTTTTTT. The encoded protein is CSVDQSGELFF. V gene TRBV29-1 combines with J gene TRBJ2-2; D uncertain. The V gene lost 3 bases and the J gene lost 7 bases, with 6 bases spanning the gap. CDR1 and CDR2 from the germline V gene are SQVTM and ANQGSEA. CDR3 length equals 11 residues.

This clonotype was seen a handful of times. The CDR3 nucleotides read TGTGCCAGCAGCCACTGGACTAGCGGGAAATACGAGCAGTACTTC. Its protein is CASSHWTSGKYEQYF. The rearrangement joins TRBV7-2 to TRBJ2-7; TRBD2 aligns across 12 bases. Germline assignment: CDR1 SGHTA and CDR2 FQGNSA. V was pared by 5 bases and J by 4 bases, with 6 bases of the junction left unmatched. The CDR3 consists of 15 residues.

This clonotype was seen repeatedly, ten times or more. The chain has TRBV7-3 and TRBJ1-1, with 8 bases aligning to TRBD1. There are 15 residues in the CDR3. The junction had 8 bases not matched to a gene; V was cut back by 5 bases and J by 3 bases. Per germline, CDR1 SGHTA and CDR2 FQGTGA. CDR3 DNA sequence: TGTGCCAGCAGCCGGGACAGGTCGATCTACACTGAAGCTTTCTTT. Protein: CASSRDRSIYTEAFF. Drawing the rest from reference TRBV7-3 and TRBJ1-1, the complete variable domain is GAGVSQTPSNKVTEKGKYVELRCDPISGHTALYWYRQSLGQGPEFLIYFQGTGAADDSGLPNDRFFAVRPEGSVSTLKIQRTERGDSAVYLCASSRDRSIYTEAFFGQGTRLTVV.